Listed here is a single T cell receptor (beta chain). Its target is unknown. In germline, CDR1 is SGHNT, CDR2 YYREEE (reference sequence). V lost 1 base and J 2 bases, leaving 10 bases between the germline ends. This CDR3 spans 15 amino acids. This specimen comes from a study of shared clonotypes between healthy human individuals. Study-wide results and limits: Represented genetic and exposure-history diversity was restricted by having few donors. Large depth notwithstanding, sorted-subset sequencing proved incomplete by rarefaction.

Caucasian adults residing in Nashville, Tennessee made up all the donors. Splitting the CD4+ cells yielded a CD45RA+ naive subset and a CD45RA-negative memory subset. Data came from immunoSEQ multiplex PCR; TCRdb stores just in-frame clones and leaves some out. The sample contains approximately 980,000 clones, approximately 80% of which appear only once. The genes are TRBV5-4 and TRBJ1-3; unclear D gene. The sequence was obtained from a man aged 18-30 years in good health. Sequencing input: memory CD4+ T cells sorted from blood. Subset here: CD45RA-negative fraction. The CDR3 loop reads CASSLPGSTGNTIYF. The CDR3 DNA is TGTGCCAGCAGCTTGCCAGGATCCACTGGAAACACCATATATTTT.